Listed below are T cell receptor beta chains from one sample, sequenced in a study of T cells in Graves' hyperthyroidism and ophthalmopathy. TCRdb ran MiXCR on the multiplex PCR reads and lists one entry per CDR3 protein. Altogether approximately 210,000 distinct CDR3 sequences are present, approximately 17% being singletons, with the ten largest covering 50%. Sequencing was done on a sample of blood. The receptors come from a man between 50 and 59 years old with Graves' hyperthyroidism. CDR3s include the opening cysteine and the closing phenylalanine or tryptophan. A D gene is named only where the DNA matches it firmly. Some rows mark clone size as missing; the rest say once, few, many or name a class of expanded clone.

j_call clone_size d_call cdr3_length v_call cdr3_nt cdr3_aa
TRBJ1-1 many . 13 TRBV7-8 TGTGCCAGCAGCTTAGACAGACCCACTGAAGCTTTCTTT CASSLDRPTEAFF
TRBJ1-2 many . 12 TRBV12-3/TRBV12-4 TGTGCCAGCAGTTTCGGTCGGGGAGGCTACACCTTC CASSFGRGGYTF
TRBJ2-5 few TRBD2 14 TRBV19 TGTGCCAGTAGTATCGCGGGGGACGGAGAGACCCAGTACTTC CASSIAGDGETQYF
TRBJ2-7 . . 17 TRBV12-3/TRBV12-4 TGTGCCAGCAGCCCCATTTACCGCACGACTGCCTCCTACGAGCAGTACTTC CASSPIYRTTASYEQYF
TRBJ1-2 many TRBD1 14 TRBV20-1 TGCAGTGCTACTAATCCGGGACAGGGCGTCGGCTACACCTTC CSATNPGQGVGYTF
TRBJ2-5 many . 13 TRBV2 TGTGCCAGCAAGAGACAACTCCAAGAGACCCAGTACTTC CASKRQLQETQYF
TRBJ2-3 . . 15 TRBV11-2 TGTGCCAGCAGTATAGTGGGGGCCTCAACAGATACGCAGTATTTT CASSIVGASTDTQYF
TRBJ2-5 many TRBD2 15 TRBV28 TGTGCCAGCAGTTTCGCTAGCGGGAGGTCGGAGACCCAGTACTTC CASSFASGRSETQYF
TRBJ2-5 few . 14 TRBV5-5 TGTGCCAGCAGCTTGGCACAGGGCCTAGAGACCCAGTACTTC CASSLAQGLETQYF
TRBJ1-1 . TRBD1 14 TRBV6-5 TGTGCCAGCAGTTCCGGACAGGAAGACACTGAAGCTTTCTTT CASSSGQEDTEAFF
TRBJ1-2 many TRBD1 15 TRBV18 TGTGCCAGCTCACCAGGAGGGGGCAGAGACTATGGCTACACCTTC CASSPGGGRDYGYTF
TRBJ2-1 . . 13 TRBV6-4 TGTGCCAGCAGTGCGGGGGAGTACAATGAGCAGTTCTTC CASSAGEYNEQFF
TRBJ1-1 few . 13 TRBV2 TGTGCCAGCAGTCTTGGTCCGCTGAATGAAGCTTTCTTT CASSLGPLNEAFF
TRBJ1-4 . . 15 TRBV15 TGTGCCACCAGCACGCCCAGGGACGTCGGGGAAAAACTGTTTTTT CATSTPRDVGEKLFF